This TCR beta chain was identified during a study of OX40 agonist ivuxolimab in advanced cancers. Study at large: Every 2 weeks, ivuxolimab was infused into the patients intravenously at between 0.01 and 10 mg/kg.

Sampling of blood occurred at baseline, cycle 4 day 1, and cycle 7 day 1. TCRdb keeps only in-frame clones here, not all; method: immunoSEQ multiplex PCR. This table holds about 100,000 clones, 90% found once. This clone was detected once. The CDR3 sequence is 11 residues long. Between the trimmed V and J ends, which lost 2 bases and 6 bases, there was a span of 3 bases. Germline V gene lookup returns CDR1 SEHNR and CDR2 FQNEAQ (reference sequence). The receptor was derived from an adult with an advanced solid tumor such as melanoma, head and neck, liver or kidney cancer. V and J are TRBV7-9 and TRBJ2-3, with D unclear. The source was CD4+ or CD8+ T cells sorted from blood, collected in a trial of the OX40 agonist ivuxolimab. The CDR3 sequence is CASSLQDTQYF. For the CDR3, the DNA is TGTGCCAGCAGCTTACAGGATACGCAGTATTTT.